The 12 T cell receptor beta chains presented below share a single source sample, sequenced in a study of response to subunit inactivated influenza vaccine. TCRdb passed the RT-PCR reads through MiXCR, listing each CDR3 protein once. Counted here are approximately 680,000 distinct CDR3 sequences, about 15% occurring once; the ten biggest clones make up approximately 10%. This specimen was PBMCs from blood, taken 11 to 12 days after vaccination. The receptor source for this set is a man aged 45-65 years who received an inactivated influenza vaccine.

This clonotype was counted many times. This chain joins TRBV7-9 and TRBJ2-3, with D possibly being TRBD1 or TRBD2 (5 bases each). Germline-derived CDR1 and CDR2 are SEHNR and FQNEAQ (reference sequence). The CDR3 has 15 amino acids. Trimming took 6 bases from V and 0 from J, leaving 13 bases between them. The CDR3 protein is CASSPRGPSTDTQYF. In DNA, the CDR3 is TGTGCCAGCAGTCCGAGGGGCCCTAGCACAGATACGCAGTATTTT.

The chain recombines TRBV12-3 or TRBV12-4 with TRBJ2-7, with 7 bases identical to TRBD2. The CDR3 is made up of 14 amino acids. V trimming: 7 bases; J trimming: 3 bases; junction bases outside the gene matches: 9. The CDR3 nucleotides are TGTGCCAGCAACCGGGGAGGGCCAAACTACGAGCAGTACTTC. It specifies CASNRGGPNYEQYF.

This chain links TRBV18 with TRBJ2-1, with TRBD2 identical over 9 bases. V shed 3 bases, J shed 7 bases, and the junction held 7 bases outside the gene matches. The CDR3 is 15 residues long. Germline-derived CDR1 and CDR2 are KGHSH and LQKENI. In DNA form, the CDR3 reads TGTGCCAGCTCACCCCTCCGCGGGGGGGGTAATGAGCAGTTCTTC. Its protein product is CASSPLRGGGNEQFF. Full variable domain (missing parts from reference TRBV18 and TRBJ2-1): NAGVMQNPRHLVRRRGQEARLRCSPMKGHSHVYWYRQLPEEGLKFMVYLQKENIIDESGMPKERFSAEFPKEGPSILRIQQVVRGDSAAYFCASSPLRGGGNEQFFGPGTRLTVL.

This clonotype was detected only a few times. The chain joins TRBV5-1 to TRBJ2-1; D might be TRBD1 or TRBD2, each matching 5 bases. Germline CDR1 and CDR2: SGHRS and YFSETQ. The CDR3 spans 13 residues. V dropped 4 bases and J dropped 9 bases, with 14 bases sitting between them. CDR3 protein: CASSQGHGGEQFF. The CDR3 DNA reads TGCGCCAGCAGCCAGGGCCATGGGGGTGAGCAGTTCTTC.

This sequence joins TRBV29-1 and TRBJ2-2; D ambiguous. The CDR3 totals 16 residues. Germline loops: CDR1 SQVTM, CDR2 ANQGSEA. Trimming took off 4 bases at V and 1 base at J, with 16 bases between the two ends. CDR3 sequence reads: CSVARCQVLNTGELFF. In DNA form, the CDR3 reads TGCAGCGTTGCCCGTTGTCAGGTCCTGAACACCGGGGAGCTGTTTTTT.

This clonotype has just a few counts. The V and J genes are TRBV15 and TRBJ2-3, with D hard to call. Germline loops: CDR1 LNHNV, CDR2 YYDKDF (reference sequence). CDR3 length: 14 residues. V dropped 4 bases and J dropped 4 bases, with 12 bases sitting between them. CDR3 in DNA: TGTGCCACCAGCAAACGCGGAGTGGCAGATACGCAGTATTTT. Translated, it gives CATSKRGVADTQYF.

The chain uses TRBV7-2 and TRBJ2-7; D uncertain. The V end was cut by 5 bases, the J end by 7 bases, with 15 bases between. Germline CDR1 is SGHTA and CDR2 is FQGNSA. The length of the CDR3 is 13 residues. The CDR3 sequence is CASSPGPHREQYF. The CDR3 nucleotides read TGTGCCAGCAGCCCCGGGCCCCATAGAGAGCAGTACTTC.

The rearrangement joins TRBV29-1 to TRBJ2-5; D is undetermined. This CDR3 spans 14 amino acids. V gave up 3 bases and J gave up 4 bases, with 15 bases separating them. Per germline, CDR1 SQVTM and CDR2 ANQGSEA. The CDR3 is CSVDIAPILETQYF. CDR3 bases: TGCAGCGTTGATATAGCCCCGATACTAGAGACCCAGTACTTC.

The rearrangement uses TRBV20-1 and TRBJ1-2; D is perhaps TRBD1 (6 bases). Germline V lookup: CDR1 DFQATT, CDR2 SNEGSKA (reference sequence). This CDR3 is 12 amino acids long. The CDR3 nucleotides are TGCATACCGACTTCAGGGGATAGGGGCTACACCTTC. Its translation is CIPTSGDRGYTF.

The genes are TRBV3-1 and TRBJ2-7; D tentatively reads TRBD1 or TRBD2 (5 bases each). Trimming pared 0 bases from V and 6 bases from J, leaving 9 bases between. The CDR3 extends over 13 amino acids. Germline lookup yields CDR1 LGHDT and CDR2 YNNKEL (reference sequence). CDR3 bases: TGTGCCAGCAGCCAAGATGGGGGTGGCGAGCAGTACTTC. Translation gives CASSQDGGGEQYF.

This clonotype was counted between two and nine times. The chain employs TRBV5-1 and TRBJ2-1, with 9 positions matching TRBD2. The CDR3 is 18 residues long. Germline V gene data show CDR1 as SGHRS and CDR2 as YFSETQ. J gave up 7 bases and V 1 base, and 15 bases lay outside the gene matches. The CDR3 loop reads CASSLPGGAGLASNEQFF. The DNA for the CDR3 is TGCGCCAGCAGCTTGCCCGGGGGCGCGGGACTAGCAAGTAATGAGCAGTTCTTC. Full variable domain (missing parts from reference TRBV5-1 and TRBJ2-1): KAGVTQTPRYLIKTRGQQVTLSCSPISGHRSVSWYQQTPGQGLQFLFEYFSETQRNKGNFPGRFSGRQFSNSRSEMNVSTLELGDSALYLCASSLPGGAGLASNEQFFGPGTRLTVL.

The V call is TRBV2, the J call TRBJ2-1, with D unclear. The V end was cut by 6 bases, the J end by 4 bases, with 19 bases between. The CDR3 is 16 residues long. Germline V gives CDR1 SNHLY, CDR2 FYNNEI. CDR3 DNA: TGTGCCAGCAGGGAGAAGATTCGTAAAGAATACAATGAGCAGTTCTTC. Its protein product is CASREKIRKEYNEQFF.